One and the same sample provided the 17 T cell receptor beta chains below, sequenced in a study of cytomegalovirus exposure and HLA in healthy donors. Primers for the PCR totalled 60 Vbeta and 13 Jbeta. Generated by immunoSEQ multiplex PCR, the TCRdb table keeps only in-frame clones and is missing some. This sample has about 160,000 clones, with about 86% found just once. The material sequenced was PBMCs. These receptors originate from a woman under 30 in good health and CMV-seronegative.

The chain couples TRBV7-3 to TRBJ2-1; possibly TRBD1 for D (6 bases). This CDR3 has 15 amino acids. V was cut by 4 bases and J by 5 bases, with 15 bases left in between. The germline V gene has CDR1 SGHTA and CDR2 FQGTGA. The DNA for the CDR3 is TGTGCCAGCAGCTCAGGGAGAGGGGGTAACAATGAGCAGTTCTTC. It encodes CASSSGRGGNNEQFF.

This chain links TRBV7-9 with TRBJ1-1; maybe TRBD1 (6 bases). Germline V gives CDR1 SEHNR, CDR2 FQNEAQ (reference sequence). CDR3 length equals 13 residues. The V and J ends lost 5 bases and 4 bases respectively, with 11 bases between them. CDR3 region: CASSRTQGTEAFF. The CDR3 DNA reads TGTGCCAGCAGCCGGACACAGGGCACTGAAGCTTTCTTT.

This chain connects TRBV5-1 to TRBJ1-2, with 8 bases matching TRBD1. In germline, CDR1 is SGHRS, CDR2 YFSETQ. The CDR3 is made up of 14 amino acids. The J segment lost 1 base and the V segment lost 2 bases, leaving 1 base of the junction unmatched. CDR3 DNA sequence: TGCGCCAGCAGCTTAGACAGGGGTAACTATGGCTACACCTTC. It codes for CASSLDRGNYGYTF.

The chain is built from TRBV7-7 and TRBJ2-5; possibly TRBD2 for D (5 bases). CDR3 size: 10 residues. CDR1 is SSHAT and CDR2 is FNYEAQ in the germline V gene (reference sequence). Trimming shortened V by 11 bases and J by 5 bases, and 9 bases separated the two germline ends. DNA of the CDR3: TGTGCCTCCGGCGGGGAGACCCAGTACTTC. Its protein product is CASGGETQYF.

The chain has TRBV10-3 and TRBJ1-1, with 12 bases that match TRBD1. This CDR3 has 17 amino acids. Germline CDR1 ENHRY, CDR2 SYGVKD. V trimming: 7 bases; J trimming: 2 bases; junction bases outside the gene matches: 11. The CDR3 here is CAINLPGTGGLNTEAFF. CDR3 nucleotide sequence: TGTGCCATCAATTTGCCCGGGACAGGGGGCCTTAACACTGAAGCTTTCTTT.

The rearrangement joins TRBV6-5 to TRBJ2-1; D call uncertain. Germline values: CDR1 MNHEY, CDR2 SVGAGI. The CDR3 has 14 amino acids. Trimming cost V 3 bases and J 0 bases, with 6 bases left between them. The CDR3 coding sequence is TGTGCCAGCAGTTATGATAGCTCCTACAATGAGCAGTTCTTC. Its translation: CASSYDSSYNEQFF.

The rearrangement uses TRBV10-3 and TRBJ1-2, with 7 nucleotides matching TRBD1. CDR3 length equals 13 residues. Looked up from germline, CDR1 is ENHRY and CDR2 is SYGVKD. Losses at the gene ends were 5 bases for V and 8 bases for J; bases not matched to a gene: 8. The CDR3 is CAISTGQEDGYTF. Here the CDR3 DNA reads TGTGCCATCAGTACTGGACAGGAAGACGGCTACACCTTC.

This chain joins TRBV7-9 and TRBJ2-2; D may be TRBD1 (6 bases). This CDR3 contains 13 residues. The ends were cut back, 5 bases at V and 8 bases at J, with 12 bases in the middle. Germline V lookup: CDR1 SEHNR, CDR2 FQNEAQ (reference sequence). The CDR3 region is CASSPAQGGELFF. DNA of the CDR3: TGTGCCAGCAGCCCCGCCCAGGGGGGGGAGCTGTTTTTT.

The gene calls are TRBV7-2 and TRBJ2-1, with 10 bases that match TRBD2. This CDR3 is 15 amino acids long. V gave up 5 bases and J gave up 5 bases; unmatched junction bases: 6. The V gene's germline CDR1 is SGHTA and CDR2 FQGNSA. CDR3 amino acids: CASSLSGGTHNEQFF. The DNA for the CDR3 is TGTGCCAGCAGCCTTAGCGGGGGGACCCACAATGAGCAGTTCTTC. The whole variable domain, filled in from reference TRBV7-2 and TRBJ2-1, reads GAGVSQSPSNKVTEKGKDVELRCDPISGHTALYWYRQSLGQGLEFLIYFQGNSAPDKSGLPSDRFSAERTGGSVSTLTIQRTQQEDSAVYLCASSLSGGTHNEQFFGPGTRLTVL.

The V call is TRBV10-1, the J call TRBJ2-3; 11 bases fit TRBD2. V shed 7 bases, J shed 0 bases, and the junction held 9 bases outside the gene matches. CDR1 and CDR2 from the germline V gene are WNHNN and SYGVQD (reference sequence). The CDR3 has 17 amino acids. The CDR3 DNA follows: TGCGCCAGCAAGACTAGCGGGGTACATTCTAGCACAGATACGCAGTATTTT. It encodes CASKTSGVHSSTDTQYF.

The rearrangement joins TRBV7-3 to TRBJ2-1; 13 positions agree with TRBD2. Germline values: CDR1 SGHTA, CDR2 FQGTGA. V dropped 4 bases and J dropped 6; count of bases not matched to a gene: 6. The CDR3 covers 16 residues. CDR3 residues: CASSSDGLAGANEQFF. For the CDR3, the DNA is TGTGCCAGCAGCTCCGACGGACTAGCGGGGGCCAATGAGCAGTTCTTC.

V usage is TRBV2 and J usage is TRBJ2-1; TRBD2 aligns across 10 bases. After removal of 6 bases from V and 7 bases from J, the junction contained 9 bases not matched to a gene. Germline V CDR1 and CDR2: SNHLY, FYNNEI. The CDR3 length is 15 residues. The CDR3 loop reads CASSDPSGGTNEQFF. CDR3 DNA sequence: TGTGCCAGCAGCGACCCTAGCGGGGGTACAAATGAGCAGTTCTTC.

J is TRBJ1-4 and V is TRBV6-4, with D perhaps matching TRBD1 (5 bases). From germline, CDR1 is MRHNA and CDR2 SNTAGT. The CDR3 is 15 residues long. Trimming took off 3 bases at V and 8 bases at J, with 16 bases between the two ends. The CDR3 bases are TGTGCCAGCAGTGAAGGTGGGACGGAGGGAGAAAAACTGTTTTTT. Translated, it gives CASSEGGTEGEKLFF.

This clone was counted a single time. This chain uses TRBV5-1 with TRBJ1-2; TRBD1 might be the D (6 bases). Germline CDR1 reads SGHRS; CDR2 reads YFSETQ. The CDR3 spans 15 residues. V lost 4 bases, J lost 6 bases, and 19 bases lay in between. The CDR3 DNA reads TGCGCCAGCAGCGTCGGACAGTCCAAAGGCGATGGCTACACCTTC. As protein: CASSVGQSKGDGYTF. Combining the CDR3 with reference TRBV5-1 and TRBJ1-2 gives the whole variable domain KAGVTQTPRYLIKTRGQQVTLSCSPISGHRSVSWYQQTPGQGLQFLFEYFSETQRNKGNFPGRFSGRQFSNSRSEMNVSTLELGDSALYLCASSVGQSKGDGYTFGSGTRLTVV.

This clone was counted between two and nine times. The chain carries TRBV10-3 and TRBJ2-1; maybe TRBD2 (5 bases). Germline-derived CDR1 and CDR2 are ENHRY and SYGVKD. V was shortened by 4 bases and J by 5 bases, with 15 bases between the two germline ends. CDR3 size: 15 residues. The CDR3 spells CAISGSRLSNNEQFF. The DNA of the CDR3 is TGTGCCATCAGTGGGTCCAGACTATCAAACAATGAGCAGTTCTTC.

V is TRBV19 and J is TRBJ2-7; maybe TRBD1 (6 bases). Germline V gene data show CDR1 as LNHDA and CDR2 as SQIVND (reference sequence). Trimming cost V 6 bases and J 1 base, with 10 bases left between them. The CDR3 consists of 13 residues. CDR3 in amino acids: CASSNRVSYEQYF. CDR3 DNA: TGTGCCAGTAGCAACAGGGTGTCCTACGAGCAGTACTTC.

This chain connects TRBV28 to TRBJ1-3; no definite D call. This CDR3 has 12 amino acids. Germline loops: CDR1 MDHEN, CDR2 SYDVKM. The V and J ends lost 8 bases and 0 bases respectively, with 5 bases between them. In nucleotides, the CDR3 is TGTGCCAGCGGAGGCTCTGGAAACACCATATATTTT. Translating gives CASGGSGNTIYF.